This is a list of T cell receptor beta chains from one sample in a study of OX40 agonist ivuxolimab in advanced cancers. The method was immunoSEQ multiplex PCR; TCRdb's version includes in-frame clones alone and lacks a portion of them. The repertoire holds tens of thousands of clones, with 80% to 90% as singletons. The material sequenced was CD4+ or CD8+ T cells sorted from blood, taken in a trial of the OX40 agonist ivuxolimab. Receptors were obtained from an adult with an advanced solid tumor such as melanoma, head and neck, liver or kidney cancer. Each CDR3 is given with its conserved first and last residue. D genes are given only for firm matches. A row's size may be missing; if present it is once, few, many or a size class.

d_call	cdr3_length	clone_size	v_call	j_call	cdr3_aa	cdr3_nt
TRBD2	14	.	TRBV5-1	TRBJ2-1	CASSLAGGPDEQFF	TGCGCCAGCAGTCTAGCGGGGGGGCCAGATGAGCAGTTCTTC
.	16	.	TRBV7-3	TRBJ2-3	CASSSLARGNTDTQYF	TGTGCCAGCAGCTCCCTAGCGAGAGGTAACACAGATACGCAGTATTTT
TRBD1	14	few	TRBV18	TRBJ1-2	CASSPIDRDEGYTF	TGTGCCAGCTCACCGATAGACAGGGATGAAGGCTACACCTTC
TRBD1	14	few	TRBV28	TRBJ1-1	CASRSLGGTVEAFF	TGTGCCAGCAGATCACTCGGGGGGACAGTTGAAGCTTTCTTT
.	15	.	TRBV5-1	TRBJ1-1	CASSGATSDTREAFF	TGCGCCAGCAGCGGGGCGACCTCTGATACCCGAGAAGCTTTCTTT
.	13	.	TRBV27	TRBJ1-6	CASRGIQGSPLHF	TGTGCCAGCAGGGGGATACAGGGTTCACCCCTCCACTTT
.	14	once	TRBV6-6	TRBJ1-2	CASSYLDGSYGYTF	TGTGCCAGCAGTTACTTAGACGGCAGTTATGGCTACACCTTC
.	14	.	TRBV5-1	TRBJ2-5	CASSLEGLGETQYF	TGCGCCAGCAGCTTGGAGGGGCTTGGAGAGACCCAGTACTTC
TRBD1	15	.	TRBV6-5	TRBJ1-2	CASSSTGGWNYGYTF	TGTGCCAGCAGCTCCACAGGGGGATGGAACTATGGCTACACCTTC
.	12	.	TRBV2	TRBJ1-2	CASRYHGAGYTF	TGTGCCAGCAGGTACCATGGGGCTGGCTACACCTTC
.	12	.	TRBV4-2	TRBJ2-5	CASSQELETQYF	TGTGCCAGCAGCCAAGAGCTGGAGACCCAGTACTTC
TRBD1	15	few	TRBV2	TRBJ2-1	CASSGDRGTYNEQFF	TGTGCCAGCAGCGGAGACAGGGGTACCTACAATGAGCAGTTCTTC
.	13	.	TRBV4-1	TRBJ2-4	CASSQVTENIQYF	TGCGCCAGCAGCCAAGTTACCGAAAACATTCAGTACTTC
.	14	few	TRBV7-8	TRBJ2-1	CASSLAFGSNEQFF	TGTGCCAGCAGCTTAGCGTTCGGCTCCAATGAGCAGTTCTTC
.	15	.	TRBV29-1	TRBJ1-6	CRPSPGPPEGSPLHF	TGCAGGCCATCACCGGGCCCCCCGGAGGGTTCACCCCTCCACTTT
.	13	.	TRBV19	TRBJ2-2	CAIQTGFAGELFF	TGTGCCATTCAAACGGGGTTTGCCGGGGAGCTGTTTTTT
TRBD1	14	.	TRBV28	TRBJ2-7	CASRLPGQTYEQYF	TGTGCCAGCAGACTCCCGGGACAGACCTACGAGCAGTACTTC
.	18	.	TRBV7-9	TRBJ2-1	CASSSLTERRSSYNEQFF	TGTGCCAGCAGCTCCCTCACGGAGCGGAGAAGCTCCTACAATGAGCAGTTCTTC
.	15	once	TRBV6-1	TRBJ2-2	CAGTGSMSTTGELFF	TGTGCCGGAACTGGGTCTATGAGCACCACCGGGGAGCTGTTTTTT
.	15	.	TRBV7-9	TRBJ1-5	CASSLGTLGNQPQHF	TGTGCCAGCAGCTTAGGGACCCTTGGGAATCAGCCCCAGCATTTT
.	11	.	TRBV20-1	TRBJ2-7	CSAREGYEQYF	TGCAGTGCTAGGGAGGGCTACGAGCAGTACTTC
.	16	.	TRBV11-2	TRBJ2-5	CASSLAHGTPLSPQYF	TGTGCCAGCAGCTTAGCTCACGGGACACCCCTATCGCCCCAGTACTTC
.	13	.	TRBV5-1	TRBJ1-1	CASSLGQSTEAFF	TGCGCCAGCAGCTTGGGACAGTCCACTGAAGCTTTCTTT
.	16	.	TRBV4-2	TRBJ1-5	CASSQERALANQPQHF	TGTGCCAGCAGCCAAGAGAGGGCGCTAGCCAATCAGCCCCAGCATTTT
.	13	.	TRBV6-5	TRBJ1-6	CASRSQPNSPLHF	TGTGCCAGCAGGTCACAGCCCAATTCACCCCTCCACTTT
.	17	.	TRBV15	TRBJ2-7	CATSRGPGLNKGYEQYF	TGTGCCACCAGCAGAGGCCCTGGACTGAACAAAGGCTACGAGCAGTACTTC